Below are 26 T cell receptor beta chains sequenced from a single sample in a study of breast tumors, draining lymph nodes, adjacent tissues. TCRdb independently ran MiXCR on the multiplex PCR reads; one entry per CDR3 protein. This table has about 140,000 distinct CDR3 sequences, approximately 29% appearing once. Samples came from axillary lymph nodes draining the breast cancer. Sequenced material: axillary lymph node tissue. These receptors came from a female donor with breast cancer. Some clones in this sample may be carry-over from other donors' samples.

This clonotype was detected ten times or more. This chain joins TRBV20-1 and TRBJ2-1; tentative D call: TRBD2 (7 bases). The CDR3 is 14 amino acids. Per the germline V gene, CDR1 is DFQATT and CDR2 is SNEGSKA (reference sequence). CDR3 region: CRVLGGGADHEQFF. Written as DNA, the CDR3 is TGCAGAGTCTTGGGAGGGGGGGCCGACCATGAGCAGTTCTTC.

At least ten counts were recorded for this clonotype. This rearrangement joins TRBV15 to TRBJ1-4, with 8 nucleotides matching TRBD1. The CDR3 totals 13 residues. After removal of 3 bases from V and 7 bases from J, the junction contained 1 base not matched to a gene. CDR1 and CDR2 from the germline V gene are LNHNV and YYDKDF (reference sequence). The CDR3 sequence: CATSSTGGEKLFF. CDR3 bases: TGTGCCACCAGCAGTACAGGGGGTGAAAAACTGTTTTTT. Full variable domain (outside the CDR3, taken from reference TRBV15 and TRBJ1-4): DAMVIQNPRYQVTQFGKPVTLSCSQTLNHNVMYWYQQKSSQAPKLLFHYYDKDFNNEADTPDNFQSRRPNTSFCFLDIRSPGLGDTAMYLCATSSTGGEKLFFGSGTQLSVL.

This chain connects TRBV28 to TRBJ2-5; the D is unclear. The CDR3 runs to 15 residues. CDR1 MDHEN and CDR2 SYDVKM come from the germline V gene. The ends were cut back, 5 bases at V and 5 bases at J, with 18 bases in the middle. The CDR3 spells CASSLLLPSEETQYF. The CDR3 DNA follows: TGTGCCAGCAGTCTCCTCCTGCCGTCGGAGGAGACCCAGTACTTC.

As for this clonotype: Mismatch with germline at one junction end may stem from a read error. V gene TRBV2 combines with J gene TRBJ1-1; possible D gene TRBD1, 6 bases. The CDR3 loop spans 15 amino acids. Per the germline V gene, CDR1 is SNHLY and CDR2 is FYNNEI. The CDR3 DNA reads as TGTGCCAGCGGTGAAGGGACATTTTGGAACACTGAAGCTTTCTTT. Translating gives CASGEGTFWNTEAFF.

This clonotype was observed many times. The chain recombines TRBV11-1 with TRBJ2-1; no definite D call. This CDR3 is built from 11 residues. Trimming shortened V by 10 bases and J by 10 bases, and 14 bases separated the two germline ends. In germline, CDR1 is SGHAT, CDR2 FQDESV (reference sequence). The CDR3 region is CATLGSGEQFF. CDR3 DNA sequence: TGTGCCACGTTGGGGTCTGGCGAGCAGTTCTTC.

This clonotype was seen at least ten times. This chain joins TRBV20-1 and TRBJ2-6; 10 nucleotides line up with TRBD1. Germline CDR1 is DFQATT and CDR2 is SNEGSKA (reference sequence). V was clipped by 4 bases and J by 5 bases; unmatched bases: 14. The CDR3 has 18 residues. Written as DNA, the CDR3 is TGCAGTGCTATAACTGCGGGACAGGGGATGTTTTGGGCCAACGTCCTGACTTTC. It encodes CSAITAGQGMFWANVLTF.

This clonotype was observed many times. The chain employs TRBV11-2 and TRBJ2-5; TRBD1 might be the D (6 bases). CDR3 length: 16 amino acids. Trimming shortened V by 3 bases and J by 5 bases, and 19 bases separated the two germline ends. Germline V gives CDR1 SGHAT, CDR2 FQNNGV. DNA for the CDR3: TGTGCCAGCAGCTTCCTAGGCCCGGCACAGGGCGAGACCCAGTACTTC. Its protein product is CASSFLGPAQGETQYF. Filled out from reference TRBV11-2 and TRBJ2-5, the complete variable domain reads EAGVAQSPRYKIIEKRQSVAFWCNPISGHATLYWYQQILGQGPKLLIQFQNNGVVDDSQLPKDRFSAERLKGVDSTLKIQPAKLEDSAVYLCASSFLGPAQGETQYFGPGTRLLVL.

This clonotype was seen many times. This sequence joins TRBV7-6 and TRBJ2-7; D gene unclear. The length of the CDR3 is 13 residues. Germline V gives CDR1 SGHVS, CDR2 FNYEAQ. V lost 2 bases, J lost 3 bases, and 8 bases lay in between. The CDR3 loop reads CASSLSVGYEQYF. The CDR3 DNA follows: TGTGCCAGCAGCTTATCGGTGGGCTACGAGCAGTACTTC.

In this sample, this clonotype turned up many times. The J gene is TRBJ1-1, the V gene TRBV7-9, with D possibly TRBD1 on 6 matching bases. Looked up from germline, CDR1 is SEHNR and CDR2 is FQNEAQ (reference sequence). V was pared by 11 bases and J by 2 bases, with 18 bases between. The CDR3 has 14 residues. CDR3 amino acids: CACSRAGGNTEAFF. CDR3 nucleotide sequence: TGTGCCTGCTCCCGAGCCGGGGGCAACACTGAAGCTTTCTTT.

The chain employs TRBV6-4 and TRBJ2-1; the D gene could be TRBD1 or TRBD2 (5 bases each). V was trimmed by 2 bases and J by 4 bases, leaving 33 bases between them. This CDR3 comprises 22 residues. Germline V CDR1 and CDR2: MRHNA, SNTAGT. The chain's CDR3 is CASSDPNQLSATSDWTYNEQFF. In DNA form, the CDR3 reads TGTGCCAGCAGTGACCCAAACCAACTTAGCGCCACCAGTGACTGGACATACAATGAGCAGTTCTTC.

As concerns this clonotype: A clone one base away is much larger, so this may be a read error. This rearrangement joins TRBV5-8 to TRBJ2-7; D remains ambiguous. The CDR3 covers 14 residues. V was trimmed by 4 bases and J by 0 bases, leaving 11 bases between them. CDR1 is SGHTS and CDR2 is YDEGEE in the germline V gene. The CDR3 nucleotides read TGTGCCAGCAGCCGGCAACGGACCTCCTACGAGCAGTACTTC. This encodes CASSRQRTSYEQYF.

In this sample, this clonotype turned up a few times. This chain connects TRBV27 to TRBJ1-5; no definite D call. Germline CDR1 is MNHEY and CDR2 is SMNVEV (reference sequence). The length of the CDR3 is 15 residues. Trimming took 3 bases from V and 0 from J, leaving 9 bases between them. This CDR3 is CASSFVGYSNQPQHF. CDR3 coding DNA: TGTGCCAGCAGTTTTGTCGGTTATAGCAATCAGCCCCAGCATTTT.

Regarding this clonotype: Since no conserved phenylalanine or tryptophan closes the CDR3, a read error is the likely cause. CDR3 nucleotides: TGTGCCAGCAGCGGAGGGGGAAACCCGGAAGCTTTCGTT. Residues: CASSGGGNPEAFV. The rearrangement links TRBV11-2 to TRBJ1-1, with D perhaps TRBD1 (6 bases). CDR1 is SGHAT and CDR2 is FQNNGV in the germline V gene. Trimming removed 5 bases from V and 8 bases from J, with 15 bases in between. The CDR3 spans 13 residues.

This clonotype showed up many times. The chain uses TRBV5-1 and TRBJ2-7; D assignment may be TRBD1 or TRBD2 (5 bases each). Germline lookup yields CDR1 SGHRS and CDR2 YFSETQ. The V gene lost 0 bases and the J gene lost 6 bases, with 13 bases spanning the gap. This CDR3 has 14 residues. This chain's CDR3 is CASSLVGAKGEQYF. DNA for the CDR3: TGCGCCAGCAGCTTGGTCGGGGCTAAAGGCGAGCAGTACTTC.

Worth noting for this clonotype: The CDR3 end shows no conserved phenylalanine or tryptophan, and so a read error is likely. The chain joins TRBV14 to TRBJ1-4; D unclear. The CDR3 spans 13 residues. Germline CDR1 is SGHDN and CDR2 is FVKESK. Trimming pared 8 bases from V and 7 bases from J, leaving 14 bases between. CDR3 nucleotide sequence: TGTGCCAGCGGCCTCAGGTGGACTGAAAAACTGTTTTCT. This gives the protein CASGLRWTEKLFS.

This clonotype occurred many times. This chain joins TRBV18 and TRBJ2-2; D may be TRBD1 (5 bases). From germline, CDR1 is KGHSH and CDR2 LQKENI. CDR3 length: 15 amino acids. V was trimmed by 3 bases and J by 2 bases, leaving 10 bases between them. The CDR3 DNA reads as TGTGCCAGCTCACCGGGGCAGCTCAACACCGGGGAGCTGTTTTTT. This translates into CASSPGQLNTGELFF.

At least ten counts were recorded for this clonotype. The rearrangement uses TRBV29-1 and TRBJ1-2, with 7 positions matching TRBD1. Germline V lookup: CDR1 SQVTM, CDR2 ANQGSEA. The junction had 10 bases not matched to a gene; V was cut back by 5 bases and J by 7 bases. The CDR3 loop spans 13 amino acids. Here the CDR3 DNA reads TGCAGCGTTCCAGGGACAGAGACAAGTGGCTACACCTTC. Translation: CSVPGTETSGYTF.

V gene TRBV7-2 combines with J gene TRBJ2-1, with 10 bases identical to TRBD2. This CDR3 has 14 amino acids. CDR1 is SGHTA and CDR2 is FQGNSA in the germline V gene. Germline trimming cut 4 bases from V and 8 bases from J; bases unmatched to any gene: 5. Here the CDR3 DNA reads TGTGCCAGCAGCTATACTAGCGGGGACGATGAGCAGTTCTTC. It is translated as CASSYTSGDDEQFF.

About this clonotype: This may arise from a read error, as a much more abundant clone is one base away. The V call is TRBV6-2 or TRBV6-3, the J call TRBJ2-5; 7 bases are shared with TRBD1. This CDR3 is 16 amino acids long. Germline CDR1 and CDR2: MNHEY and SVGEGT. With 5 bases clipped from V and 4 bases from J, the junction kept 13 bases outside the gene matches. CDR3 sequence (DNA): TGTGCCAGCAGTCACGGTCGACAGGGAGAGGTAGAGACCCAGTACTTC. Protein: CASSHGRQGEVETQYF.

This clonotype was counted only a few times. CDR3 coding DNA: TGTGCCAGCGGCAACCAACTAGCGGGGCCCGCCAAAAACATTCAGTACTTC. Residues: CASGNQLAGPAKNIQYF. This chain uses TRBV6-1 with TRBJ2-4; 10 bases are shared with TRBD2. With 8 bases clipped from V and 1 base from J, the junction kept 11 bases outside the gene matches. This CDR3 has 17 amino acids. Germline lookup yields CDR1 MNHNS and CDR2 SASEGT.

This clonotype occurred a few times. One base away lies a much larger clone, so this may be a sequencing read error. This CDR3 is CASSIDRGSGSPLHF. CDR3 DNA sequence: TGTGCCAGCAGCATTGACAGGGGGTCTGGTTCACCCCTCCACTTT. The rearrangement uses TRBV11-1 and TRBJ1-6, with TRBD1 identical over 9 bases. The CDR3 extends over 15 amino acids. Germline CDR1 SGHAT, CDR2 FQDESV (reference sequence). J was trimmed by 9 bases and V by 5 bases; bases with no gene match: 8.

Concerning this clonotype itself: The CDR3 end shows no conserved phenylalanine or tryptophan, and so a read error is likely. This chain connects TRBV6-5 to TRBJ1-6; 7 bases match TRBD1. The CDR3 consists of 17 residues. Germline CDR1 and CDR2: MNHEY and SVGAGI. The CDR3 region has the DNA TGTGCCAGCAGCCGAGTCCAAAGCAGGGGGAGTAATCCACCCCTCCACCTT. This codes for CASSRVQSRGSNPPLHL.

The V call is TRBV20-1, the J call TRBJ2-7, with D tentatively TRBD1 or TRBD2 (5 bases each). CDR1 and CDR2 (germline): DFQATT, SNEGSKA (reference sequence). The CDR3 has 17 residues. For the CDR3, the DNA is TGCAGCGTTAGAGACTTCCCCCGGGACGGCGCGTTCTACGAGCAGTACTTC. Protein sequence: CSVRDFPRDGAFYEQYF.

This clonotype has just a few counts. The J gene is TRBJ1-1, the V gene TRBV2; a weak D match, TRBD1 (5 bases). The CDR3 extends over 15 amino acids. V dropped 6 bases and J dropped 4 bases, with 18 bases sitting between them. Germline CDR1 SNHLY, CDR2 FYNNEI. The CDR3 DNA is TGTGCCAGCAGAGACTCAGGGAGACCAACCACTGAAGCTTTCTTT. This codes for CASRDSGRPTTEAFF.

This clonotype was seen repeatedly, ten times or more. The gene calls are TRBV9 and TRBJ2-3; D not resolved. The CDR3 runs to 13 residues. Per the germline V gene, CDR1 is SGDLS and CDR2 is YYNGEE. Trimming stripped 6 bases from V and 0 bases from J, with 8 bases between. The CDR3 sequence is CASTPSSTDTQYF. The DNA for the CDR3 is TGTGCCAGCACCCCTTCCAGCACAGATACGCAGTATTTT.

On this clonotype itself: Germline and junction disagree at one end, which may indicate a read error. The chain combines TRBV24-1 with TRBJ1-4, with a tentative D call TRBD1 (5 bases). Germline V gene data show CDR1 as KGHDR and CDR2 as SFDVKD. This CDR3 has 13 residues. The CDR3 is CATAYGGDEKLFF. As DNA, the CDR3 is TGTGCCACCGCGTACGGGGGGGATGAAAAACTGTTTTTC.